Here is one T cell receptor beta chain with its context. Antigen: not known. This CDR3 has 13 residues. Germline-derived CDR1 and CDR2 are SQVTM and ANQGSEA. V shed 3 bases and J shed 0 bases, with 8 bases lying between them. The data were taken from a study of T cell repertoires in cytomegalovirus infection. Turning to the study itself: Shared public TCR beta signatures pointed to both CMV infection and a matching HLA type. Findings and caveats of the study: Based on cumulative public TCR beta family frequency, carriers of CMV plus the relevant HLA were identified. The response measured ex vivo was dominated by TCR beta clonotypes (HLA-C-restricted and CMV-specific).

TCRdb re-derived calls from the reads in MiXCR, one entry per CDR3 protein. The repertoire holds about 300,000 distinct CDR3 sequences, with about a tenth as singletons. Sequencing was done on a sample of PBMCs. The V call is TRBV29-1, the J call TRBJ2-5; a possible D gene is TRBD1 (6 bases). The receptor was derived from a human donor in good health (CMV status not recorded). Some clones in this sample may be carry-over from other donors' samples. The CDR3 region has the DNA TGCAGCGTTGATGGGGACAACCAAGAGACCCAGTACTTC. It specifies CSVDGDNQETQYF.